Given below is one T cell receptor (beta chain) in context. The antigen is unknown. An end of the junction does not agree with germline; a read error may underlie this. Germline CDR1 and CDR2: MNHEY and SVGAGI. This CDR3 spans 14 amino acids. These data belong to a study of beta chain features in type 1 diabetes. Study-level information: The samples had 85 million to 140 million sorted cells examined in all.

General study points: Patients showed naive, central memory and Treg TCRB repertoires that appeared more similar than those of healthy donors.

Every isolated RNA sample was fully reverse transcribed, so sequencing captured expressed TCRB transcripts. The data were produced by immunoSEQ multiplex PCR, yet TCRdb's version contains in-frame clones alone and is incomplete. The sample has 350,000 to 450,000 clones; around 14% are singletons. The chain joins TRBV6-5 to TRBJ2-7; D may be TRBD1 (7 bases). Source material: naive CD4+ T cells from blood. The source of this sequence is a man aged 25 to 40 in good health. CDR3 coding DNA: TGTGCCATCAGTGCGGGGACAGCTACCTACGAGCAGTACTTC. This encodes CAISAGTATYEQYF.